This passage covers 29 T cell receptor beta chains from one sample sequenced in a study of blood T cells in healthy people across ages (dated by TCRdb to between 2014 and 2016). The library came from 5' RACE. The sequencing machine was an Illumina HiSeq 2500. The second PCR ran for about 6 to 12 cycles and used a J-beta primer mix along with a sample-barcoded 5' primer. TCRdb ran its own pipeline on the public reads, namely fastp trimming at Q25 and MiXCR clone calling, and kept in-frame beta chains. All rows with the same CDR3 protein become a single entry with the most common DNA and genes. The sample profile shows roughly 1.6 million distinct CDR3 sequences; roughly 32% of them were found once. Clones ranked in the top ten supply over 9% of the sample. The specimen sequenced was blood. The receptors stem from a woman aged 25-40 years in good health.

This sequence joins TRBV6-1 and TRBJ2-7, with D maybe TRBD1 (5 bases). The J call may be mistaken, given a closer DNA end match to TRBJ2-4. This CDR3 region has 15 residues. In germline, CDR1 is MNHNS, CDR2 SASEGT. The CDR3 nucleotides read TGTGCCAGCAGTGAAAGAAACAGGTTTGAGAACATTCAGTACTTC. Translation gives CASSERNRFENIQYF.

The CDR3 here is CASTPFSTDTQYF. CDR3 sequence (DNA): TGTGCCAGCACCCCCTTCAGCACAGATACGCAGTATTTT. The gene calls are TRBV12-3 or TRBV12-4 and TRBJ2-3; unclear D gene. V dropped 7 bases and J dropped 0 bases, with 8 bases sitting between them. There are 13 residues in the CDR3.

This chain links TRBV6-6 with TRBJ2-2, with a possible D match to TRBD1 (6 bases). The CDR3 is made up of 16 amino acids. Trimming pared 6 bases from V and 5 bases from J, leaving 19 bases between. Germline CDR1 and CDR2: MNHNY and SVGAGI (reference sequence). The CDR3: CASSQSQGRGTGELFF. The CDR3 coding sequence is TGTGCCAGCAGCCAAAGTCAGGGCAGGGGTACCGGGGAGCTGTTTTTT.

This clonotype turned up a few times. The V gene is TRBV6-1, the J gene TRBJ2-7; 8 bases line up with TRBD1. The V segment lost 5 bases and the J segment 3 bases; nucleotides outside the gene matches: 6. This CDR3 contains 14 residues. Per the germline V gene, CDR1 is MNHNS and CDR2 is SASEGT. As DNA, the CDR3 is TGTGCCAGCAGTCCAAGGACAGGGTTCTACGAGCAGTACTTC. Protein sequence: CASSPRTGFYEQYF.

The rearrangement joins TRBV2 to TRBJ2-5, with a tentative D call TRBD1 (6 bases). V was shortened by 4 bases and J by 3 bases, with 9 bases between the two germline ends. The CDR3 length is 13 residues. Germline values: CDR1 SNHLY, CDR2 FYNNEI. CDR3 DNA: TGTGCCAGCAGTGTCACAGGGAAAGAGACCCAGTACTTC. The encoded protein is CASSVTGKETQYF.

J is TRBJ2-5 and V is TRBV20-1; D is perhaps TRBD1 (6 bases). The CDR3 totals 15 residues. Trimming shortened V by 4 bases and J by 3 bases, and 18 bases separated the two germline ends. Per germline, CDR1 DFQATT and CDR2 SNEGSKA (reference sequence). This CDR3 is CSATPRDIGKETQYF. In DNA, the CDR3 is TGCAGTGCTACCCCCCGGGACATAGGAAAAGAGACCCAGTACTTC.

This clonotype was found a few times. In DNA form, the CDR3 reads TGTGCCATCAGGGATCCTAGCACAGATACGCAGTATTTT. It codes for CAIRDPSTDTQYF. The V gene is TRBV10-3, the J gene TRBJ2-3; D is unresolved. The germline CDR1 and CDR2 sequences are ENHRY and SYGVKD. The CDR3 covers 13 residues. Trimming took 6 bases from V and 0 from J, leaving 7 bases between them.

The chain couples TRBV7-4 to TRBJ2-3; 8 bases line up with TRBD2. The junction had 8 bases not matched to a gene; V was cut back by 5 bases and J by 4 bases. Germline values: CDR1 SGHVT, CDR2 SQSDAQ. This CDR3 region has 15 residues. CDR3 amino acids: CASSVRGLDADTQYF. CDR3 DNA: TGTGCCAGCAGCGTAAGGGGACTAGACGCAGATACGCAGTATTTT.

This clonotype was seen once. V gene TRBV24-1 combines with J gene TRBJ2-4; D may be TRBD1 (6 bases). Gene TRBJ2-7 matches the end of the DNA better, so the J call may be wrong. CDR1 and CDR2 (germline): KGHDR, SFDVKD. CDR3 size: 13 residues. The CDR3, as DNA: TGTGCCACCAGTGACGACAGGACCTACGAGCAGTACTTC. It yields the protein CATSDDRTYEQYF.

There are a few counts of this clonotype. The V gene is TRBV28, the J gene TRBJ1-2; D perhaps matches TRBD1 (5 bases). CDR1 is MDHEN and CDR2 is SYDVKM in the germline V gene. Between the trimmed V and J ends, which lost 5 bases and 1 base, there was a span of 11 bases. The CDR3 runs to 14 residues. The CDR3 reads CASSPTELNYGYTF. The CDR3 nucleotides read TGTGCCAGCAGTCCGACAGAACTTAACTATGGCTACACCTTC.

This chain joins TRBV2 and TRBJ2-3; unclear D gene. The V gene's germline CDR1 is SNHLY and CDR2 FYNNEI. V was clipped by 6 bases and J by 2 bases, with 12 bases between them. This CDR3 is built from 14 residues. In nucleotides, the CDR3 is TGTGCCAGCAGGGGAAGGGTCCCCACAGATACGCAGTATTTT. It is translated as CASRGRVPTDTQYF.

This clonotype was seen only a few times. This chain joins TRBV12-3 or TRBV12-4 and TRBJ2-2, with no clear D. This CDR3 spans 12 amino acids. The V end was cut by 6 bases, the J end by 3 bases, with 5 bases between. In DNA form, the CDR3 reads TGTGCCAGCAGACGGGACACCGGGGAGCTGTTTTTT. Translated, it gives CASRRDTGELFF.

This chain joins TRBV4-1 and TRBJ2-5, with D perhaps matching TRBD1 (6 bases). The tail of the sequence fits TRBJ2-7 better, so the J call may be wrong. CDR1 is MGHRA and CDR2 is YSYEKL in the germline V gene. The CDR3 covers 15 residues. CDR3 protein: CASSQRDTGTCEQYF. The CDR3 DNA reads as TGCGCCAGCAGCCAGAGGGATACAGGGACCTGCGAGCAGTACTTC.

This chain links TRBV12-3 or TRBV12-4 with TRBJ2-1; TRBD2 matches at 11 bases. The CDR3 totals 15 residues. The ends lost 3 bases at V and 9 bases at J; junction bases unmatched: 7. The CDR3 sequence is CASSFWLAGGTEQFF. DNA of the CDR3: TGTGCCAGCAGTTTTTGGCTAGCGGGAGGAACTGAGCAGTTCTTC.

This clonotype was detected ten times or more. The V gene is TRBV12-3 or TRBV12-4, the J gene TRBJ1-5, with D hard to call. The CDR3 has 13 amino acids. V was pared by 3 bases and J by 4 bases, with 7 bases between. CDR3 DNA: TGTGCCAGCAGTTTTTCGGTAAATCAGCCCCAGCATTTT. The encoded protein is CASSFSVNQPQHF.

The table lists this clonotype with a few counts. The chain uses TRBV18 and TRBJ2-5; D remains unclear. This CDR3 has 12 residues. V gave up 2 bases and J gave up 3 bases, with 4 bases separating them. The germline CDR1 and CDR2 sequences are KGHSH and LQKENI. CDR3 amino acids: CASSPMEETQYF. CDR3 nucleotide sequence: TGTGCCAGCTCACCAATGGAAGAGACCCAGTACTTC.

This clonotype has more than one count but fewer than ten. At one of its ends the junction is not consistent with the germline gene, which may arise from a read error. The chain recombines TRBV28 with TRBJ2-6, with TRBD1 as a possible D gene (6 bases). Germline values: CDR1 MDHEN, CDR2 SYDVKM. CDR3 length equals 15 residues. CDR3 sequence: CASSATGTGANALTF. DNA for the CDR3: TGTGCCAGCAGTGCTACAGGGACCGGGGCCAACGCCCTGACTTTC.

This clonotype was observed a handful of times. The chain employs TRBV12-3 or TRBV12-4 and TRBJ1-5; D gene uncertain. The V gene lost 2 bases and the J gene lost 0 bases, with 26 bases spanning the gap. CDR3 length equals 21 residues. The CDR3 DNA sequence: TGTGCCAGCAGTTTATCTCGAGGTGGCGGGCTGAAGGGATATAGCAATCAGCCCCAGCATTTT. It specifies CASSLSRGGGLKGYSNQPQHF.

This rearrangement joins TRBV2 to TRBJ2-5, with D tentatively TRBD2 (5 bases). V was cut by 4 bases and J by 4 bases, with 7 bases left in between. CDR3 size: 12 residues. Germline-derived CDR1 and CDR2 are SNHLY and FYNNEI. The CDR3 DNA follows: TGTGCCAGCAGTGTGGACTCAGAGACCCAGTACTTC. Translating it yields CASSVDSETQYF. The full variable domain, completed using reference TRBV2 and TRBJ2-5, is EPEVTQTPSHQVTQMGQEVILRCVPISNHLYFYWYRQILGQKVEFLVSFYNNEISEKSEIFDDQFSVERPDGSNFTLKIRSTKLEDSAMYFCASSVDSETQYFGPGTRLLVL.

This clonotype was seen only a few times. The V gene is TRBV3-1, the J gene TRBJ2-5, with a possible D match to TRBD1 (5 bases). The DNA end favors TRBJ2-7, so the J call may be wrong. The CDR3 has 13 residues. Germline CDR1 and CDR2: LGHDT and YNNKEL (reference sequence). CDR3: CASSPLIRDEQYF. The CDR3 DNA sequence: TGTGCCAGCAGCCCCCTCATCAGGGACGAGCAGTACTTC.

The chain is built from TRBV10-3 and TRBJ1-2, with TRBD1 matching 8 bases. V trimming: 7 bases; J trimming: 1 base; junction bases outside the gene matches: 11. There are 16 residues in the CDR3. Germline assignment: CDR1 ENHRY and CDR2 SYGVKD. The CDR3 spells CAITPGQASFNYGYTF. The CDR3 DNA follows: TGTGCCATCACTCCGGGACAGGCCTCCTTTAACTATGGCTACACCTTC.

This sequence joins TRBV5-4 and TRBJ2-7; 7 bases line up with TRBD2. The CDR3 length is 16 residues. Trimming took 4 bases from V and 4 from J; bases not matched to a gene: 14. Germline assignment: CDR1 SGHNT and CDR2 YYREEE (reference sequence). The CDR3 sequence is CASSPGTTQSPYEQYF. CDR3 nucleotides: TGTGCCAGCAGCCCGGGGACTACCCAGTCTCCGTACGAGCAGTACTTC.

This clonotype has only a few counts. This chain uses TRBV29-1 with TRBJ1-2; no clear D. The V gene lost 1 base and the J gene lost 4 bases, with 16 bases spanning the gap. Germline values: CDR1 SQVTM, CDR2 ANQGSEA. The CDR3 runs to 15 residues. CDR3 sequence reads: CSVEALLQDGYGYTF. The CDR3, as DNA: TGCAGCGTTGAAGCTCTCCTCCAGGACGGCTATGGCTACACCTTC.

This sequence joins TRBV27 and TRBJ1-6, with 7 positions matching TRBD1. The V gene end was trimmed by 4 bases and the J gene end by 9 bases; junction bases not matched to a gene: 3. The germline gives CDR1 MNHEY, CDR2 SMNVEV (reference sequence). The CDR3 is 13 residues long. CDR3 DNA sequence: TGTGCCAGCAGTTCCACAGGGGTTTCACCCCTCCACTTT. It encodes CASSSTGVSPLHF.

This chain connects TRBV6-2 or TRBV6-3 to TRBJ2-2; 10 bases are shared with TRBD2. The germline V gene encodes CDR1 MNHEY and CDR2 SVGEGT. The CDR3 spans 16 residues. The J segment lost 6 bases and the V segment lost 2 bases, leaving 6 bases of the junction unmatched. The CDR3, as DNA: TGTGCCAGCAGTTACATAGCGGGGGGCAGAGCCGGGGAGCTGTTTTTT. Translating gives CASSYIAGGRAGELFF.

The rearrangement uses TRBV20-1 and TRBJ1-1, with D tentatively TRBD1 (5 bases). V was clipped by 1 base and J by 8 bases, with 11 bases between them. This CDR3 is built from 12 residues. Germline CDR1 DFQATT, CDR2 SNEGSKA (reference sequence). CDR3 DNA sequence: TGCAGTGCTAGAGGCTGGGGGGTCGAAGCTTTCTTT. It is translated as CSARGWGVEAFF.

In its sample, this clonotype was seen once. V and J are TRBV7-9 and TRBJ2-1; 8 bases line up with TRBD2. The CDR3 is 15 amino acids. V dropped 6 bases and J dropped 7; count of bases not matched to a gene: 11. Per the germline V gene, CDR1 is SEHNR and CDR2 is FQNEAQ (reference sequence). CDR3 region: CASRTRAGVTNEQFF. The CDR3 DNA follows: TGTGCCAGCAGAACCAGAGCGGGGGTGACGAATGAGCAGTTCTTC.

The chain recombines TRBV20-1 with TRBJ2-7, with D tentatively TRBD2 (6 bases). The CDR3 extends over 13 amino acids. CDR1 is DFQATT, CDR2 SNEGSKA, per germline (reference sequence). V lost 5 bases, J lost 1 base, and 12 bases lay in between. Here the CDR3 DNA reads TGCAGTGCTCAGACTAGTTTTTCCTACGAGCAGTACTTC. Amino acid sequence: CSAQTSFSYEQYF.

The chain recombines TRBV20-1 with TRBJ2-1, with a tentative D call TRBD2 (6 bases). The CDR3 totals 15 residues. Trimming took 6 bases from V and 0 from J, leaving 15 bases between them. Germline V gene data show CDR1 as DFQATT and CDR2 as SNEGSKA (reference sequence). As DNA, the CDR3 is TGCAGTGCATCCCTCGGGAGTGGCTCCTACAATGAGCAGTTCTTC. Translation gives CSASLGSGSYNEQFF.